This is a list of T cell receptor beta chains from one sample in a study of beta chain features in type 1 diabetes. Here immunoSEQ multiplex PCR was the method, and the copy in TCRdb shows in-frame clones only, minus some. The repertoire consists of about 150,000 clones, with over 7.5% occurring once and the leading ten covering 0.55% to 0.75%. Sequenced material: central memory CD4+ T cells from blood. These TCRs come from a young man in good health. CDR3s include the opening cysteine and the closing phenylalanine or tryptophan. The D gene is left open where the match is weak. The size entry is marked missing in some rows and otherwise reads once, few, many or a size class.

cdr3_nt	cdr3_aa	v_call	d_call	clone_size	j_call
TGTGCCAGCAGCTTAGGTACGGGTTTGGGTGAAGCTTTCTTT	CASSLGTGLGEAFF	TRBV11-2	-	-	TRBJ1-1
TGTGCCAGCAGTTCAGACACAGGGTCTAAAAACATTCAGTACTTC	CASSSDTGSKNIQYF	TRBV27	-	-	TRBJ2-4
TGTGCCAGCAGCGAACAGGGATTCTATGGCTACACCTTC	CASSEQGFYGYTF	TRBV27	-	few	TRBJ1-2
TGTGCCAGTAGTAAAGGTGGCAGGGTGAAAGAGACCCAGTACTTC	CASSKGGRVKETQYF	TRBV19	-	few	TRBJ2-5
TGTGCCAGCAGTCCTGACAGGGGGTATCAGCCCCAGCATTTT	CASSPDRGYQPQHF	TRBV27	TRBD1	few	TRBJ1-5
TGTGCCTGGACAAAAGGCCTAGCGGGGGGGGAGACCCAGTACTTC	CAWTKGLAGGETQYF	TRBV30	TRBD2	many	TRBJ2-5
TGTGCCAGCAGCCCCACTAGCGGGGGCTATGAGCAGTTCTTC	CASSPTSGGYEQFF	TRBV7-7	TRBD2	-	TRBJ2-1
TGTGCCAGCAGCTTAGAGGGACAGGGGGGCTACAATGAGCAGTTCTTC	CASSLEGQGGYNEQFF	TRBV7-6	TRBD1	many	TRBJ2-1
TGTGCCAGCAGCCTAAGACGGGATAGCCAAGAGACCCAGTACTTC	CASSLRRDSQETQYF	TRBV28	-	-	TRBJ2-5
TGTGCCTGGAGTCGCACCGGGACAGGGGGCCCACATGAGCAGTTCTTC	CAWSRTGTGGPHEQFF	TRBV30	TRBD1	-	TRBJ2-1
TGCGCCAGCAGTCAATCGTTAGCGGGGGGGGAGACCCAGTACTTC	CASSQSLAGGETQYF	TRBV23-1	TRBD2	few	TRBJ2-5
TGCGCCAGCAGCTTGGCGTTTGTCCAGCAAGAGACCCAGTACTTC	CASSLAFVQQETQYF	TRBV5-1	-	few	TRBJ2-5
TGTGCCAGCAGCCCCCTCCGGGGAGACACAGATACGCAGTATTTT	CASSPLRGDTDTQYF	TRBV14	-	-	TRBJ2-3
TGTGCCAGCAGCTTGTCAGGGGGCGGCAATCAGCCCCAGCATTTT	CASSLSGGGNQPQHF	TRBV7-2	TRBD1	few	TRBJ1-5
TGTGCCAGTGGTAGGAGGGGAACCGGGGAGCTGTTTTTT	CASGRRGTGELFF	TRBV19	-	-	TRBJ2-2
TGTGCCTGGAGAAGCGGGGGGACAACCTCCTACGAGCAGTACTTC	CAWRSGGTTSYEQYF	TRBV30	TRBD2	many	TRBJ2-7
TGCAGCCCAGAGAGGGGTGTTTGCAGGGGGAACGAGCAGTACTTC	CSPERGVCRGNEQYF	TRBV29-1	TRBD1	many	TRBJ2-7
TGTGCCAGCAGACCCGGGACACCTAACTATGGCTACACCTTC	CASRPGTPNYGYTF	TRBV5-6	-	-	TRBJ1-2
TGCAGCGATTCCGGGACAGGGTACAATGAGCAGTTCTTC	CSDSGTGYNEQFF	TRBV29-1	TRBD1	-	TRBJ2-1
TGTGCCAGCAGGGGGGACAGGGGGCCCCAGCATTTT	CASRGDRGPQHF	TRBV2	TRBD1	-	TRBJ1-5
TGTGCCAGCAGTCCCCAACCGGGTGGCACAGATACGCAGTATTTT	CASSPQPGGTDTQYF	TRBV9	-	-	TRBJ2-3
TGTGCCAGCCGCTTGGGGACAGGGGGATTGGAGTACTTC	CASRLGTGGLEYF	TRBV7-9	TRBD1	many	TRBJ2-7
TGTGCCAGCCCCCCCAGCCAGGGAACTTACAATGAGCAGTTCTTC	CASPPSQGTYNEQFF	TRBV28	-	few	TRBJ2-1
TGTGCCAGCAGTCCCCCCCTAGCGGGAGCGACAGATACGCAGTATTTT	CASSPPLAGATDTQYF	TRBV28	TRBD2	few	TRBJ2-3
TGTGCCAGCGGCGGAGCCATATACGAGCAGTACTTC	CASGGAIYEQYF	TRBV28	-	-	TRBJ2-7
TGTGCCAGCAGCCAGGCGGGACAGGATGAAAAACTGTTTTTT	CASSQAGQDEKLFF	TRBV4-2	TRBD1	-	TRBJ1-4
TGTGCCAGCAGGCCGGGACAGACAAGGAATGAGCAGTTCTTC	CASRPGQTRNEQFF	TRBV28	TRBD1	once	TRBJ2-1
TGTGCCAGCAGTTCAACCCGGGCTACAGGGGGGCGAGAGACCCAGTACTTC	CASSSTRATGGRETQYF	TRBV27	TRBD1	-	TRBJ2-5
TGTGCCAGCAGCGAAGCGGGAGGCCCCTCCTACGAGCAGTACTTC	CASSEAGGPSYEQYF	TRBV6-1	TRBD2	-	TRBJ2-7
TGTGCCAGCAGTTTAGTTAGGAGCCGGGGCACTGAAGCTTTCTTT	CASSLVRSRGTEAFF	TRBV28	-	-	TRBJ1-1
TGTGCCATCAGTGAGGGAGTCAATCAGCCCCAGCATTTT	CAISEGVNQPQHF	TRBV10-3	-	-	TRBJ1-5
TGTGCCAGCAGTTTCCGGAGGGCTGAAGCTTTCTTT	CASSFRRAEAFF	TRBV28	-	few	TRBJ1-1
TGTGCCAGTACCTCGGAGGGGCAGAACACCGGGGAGCTGTTTTTT	CASTSEGQNTGELFF	TRBV19	-	-	TRBJ2-2
TGTGCCAGCCGGGGGGCAGCGAACACCGGGGAGCTGTTTTTT	CASRGAANTGELFF	TRBV6-1	-	few	TRBJ2-2
TGTGCCAGCAGCGTAGGACAGGGTGGTGAGACCCAGTACTTC	CASSVGQGGETQYF	TRBV9	TRBD1	-	TRBJ2-5
TGTGCCAGCAGCTCCACCGGGACAGGGGAAGAGACCCAGTACTTC	CASSSTGTGEETQYF	TRBV9	TRBD1	few	TRBJ2-5
TGCAGCGTTGAAGGAGGGACAGCCCTGAGAGAGCAGTACTTC	CSVEGGTALREQYF	TRBV29-1	TRBD1	many	TRBJ2-7
TGTGCCAGCAGTATCGGGGGGGGAACTAATGAAAAACTGTTTTTT	CASSIGGGTNEKLFF	TRBV28	-	-	TRBJ1-4
TGTGCCAGCAGCGCTATGGGGCAGGGGCTAGGCGAGCAGTACTTC	CASSAMGQGLGEQYF	TRBV7-3	-	few	TRBJ2-7
TGTGCCAGCAGTTCCCAGGGTTCTGGGGCCAACGTCCTGACTTTC	CASSSQGSGANVLTF	TRBV27	-	few	TRBJ2-6
TGCAGCGTTGAGCGGGATAGCAATCAGCCCCAGCATTTT	CSVERDSNQPQHF	TRBV29-1	-	many	TRBJ1-5
TGTGCCAGCAGCTTGCTCGGTCAGGGAAAATCTGGGGCCAACGTCCTGACTTTC	CASSLLGQGKSGANVLTF	TRBV5-6	-	-	TRBJ2-6
TGTGCCAGCAGTCCCCTCGGCTACGAGCAGTACTTC	CASSPLGYEQYF	TRBV6-6	-	many	TRBJ2-7
TGCGCCAGCAGCCAAGCGCCACAGGTTGAAGTCAATCAGCCCCAGCATTTT	CASSQAPQVEVNQPQHF	TRBV4-1	-	-	TRBJ1-5
TGTGCCAGCAGGCGCCTAGACAGTACGAACGAAGCTTTCTTT	CASRRLDSTNEAFF	TRBV27	-	-	TRBJ1-1
TGTGCCAGCAGCTCGTGGGTGGGGCAAGCTTTCTTT	CASSSWVGQAFF	TRBV7-2	-	-	TRBJ1-1
TGTGCCTGGAGTGTCAACAGGCCCCGCTACAATGAGCAGTTCTTC	CAWSVNRPRYNEQFF	TRBV30	-	few	TRBJ2-1
TGTGCCAGCAGCTTAGCTTTCAGCGGGGGGACCTACAATGAGCAGTTCTTC	CASSLAFSGGTYNEQFF	TRBV7-8	TRBD2	few	TRBJ2-1
TGTGCCAGCAGTTGGCAGGGGTATGGCTACACCTTC	CASSWQGYGYTF	TRBV28	-	-	TRBJ1-2
TGTGCCATCATCCAGGACGGGACAAGTAATTCACCCCTCCACTTT	CAIIQDGTSNSPLHF	TRBV7-9	-	few	TRBJ1-6
TGTGCCAGTAGCCCAAAGACCGGGACAGTTAATGAAAAACTGTTTTTT	CASSPKTGTVNEKLFF	TRBV19	TRBD1	-	TRBJ1-4